Following are 28 T cell receptor beta chains from one sample sequenced in a study of Graves' ophthalmopathy and Graves' hyperthyroidism. RNA transcripts served as template for amplifying TCR beta CDR3 sequences. Investigators did first-round RT-PCR with HTBI primers, then second-round multiplex PCR. TCRdb processed the multiplex PCR reads anew with MiXCR; each CDR3 protein has one entry. The sample yields a few hundred thousand distinct CDR3 sequences, approximately 37% seen once. Input material: peripheral blood or thyroid tissue (not recorded which). The origin of the receptors is an adult man with Graves' hyperthyroidism.

The J gene is TRBJ2-1, the V gene TRBV24-1; 11 bases line up with TRBD2. The CDR3 totals 15 residues. The ends lost 6 bases at V and 7 bases at J; junction bases unmatched: 7. The V gene's germline CDR1 is KGHDR and CDR2 SFDVKD. The CDR3 bases are TGTGCCACCAGTTTAGCGGGGGGGCAGGGAAATGAGCAGTTCTTC. This translates into CATSLAGGQGNEQFF.

This clonotype appeared a few times. This sequence joins TRBV24-1 and TRBJ2-5, with TRBD2 as a possible D gene (6 bases). CDR3 length equals 15 residues. Germline loops: CDR1 KGHDR, CDR2 SFDVKD. The V end was cut by 3 bases, the J end by 4 bases, with 14 bases between. The chain's CDR3 is CATSDPGEDLETQYF. CDR3 in DNA: TGTGCCACCAGTGATCCGGGAGAAGACTTAGAGACCCAGTACTTC.

The genes are TRBV15 and TRBJ2-5; 9 bases align to TRBD1. With V trimmed by 0 bases and J by 3 bases, 5 bases remained unmatched. The CDR3 sequence is 16 residues long. Germline V lookup: CDR1 LNHNV, CDR2 YYDKDF (reference sequence). The CDR3 sequence is CATSREGGQGEETQYF. The CDR3 DNA follows: TGTGCCACCAGCAGAGAGGGGGGACAGGGTGAAGAGACCCAGTACTTC.

This clonotype has a count of ten or more. J is TRBJ1-2 and V is TRBV4-2; 7 bases line up with TRBD1. Looked up from germline, CDR1 is LGHNA and CDR2 is YNFKEQ. V lost 0 bases, J lost 8 bases, and 9 bases stayed unmatched. The CDR3 covers 15 residues. CDR3 in DNA: TGTGCCAGCAGCCAAGATAGGAGACAGGGTGGAGGCTACACCTTC. Its translation is CASSQDRRQGGGYTF.

J is TRBJ2-7 and V is TRBV6-5; 7 bases map to TRBD1. The V gene end was trimmed by 2 bases and the J gene end by 1 base; junction bases not matched to a gene: 2. Germline V gene lookup returns CDR1 MNHEY and CDR2 SVGAGI. There are 14 residues in the CDR3. In DNA, the CDR3 is TGTGCCAGCAGTTACCTGGACAGGTCCTACGAGCAGTACTTC. This translates into CASSYLDRSYEQYF.

This clonotype was found many times. V usage is TRBV7-9 and J usage is TRBJ1-1; D remains unclear. V was trimmed by 3 bases and J by 1 base, leaving 9 bases between them. The CDR3 length is 14 residues. Per germline, CDR1 SEHNR and CDR2 FQNEAQ (reference sequence). As DNA, the CDR3 is TGTGCCAGCAGCTTCTCTTGGGGGAACACTGAAGCTTTCTTT. Protein product: CASSFSWGNTEAFF.

Only one count was recorded for this clonotype. With a much larger clone just one base away, this may be a read error. The V call is TRBV5-5, the J call TRBJ2-7; D gene ambiguous. Germline V gene sequence: CDR1 SGHKS, CDR2 YYEKEE (reference sequence). The CDR3 length is 14 residues. Deletions cut 0 bases from V and 3 bases from J, with 10 bases between. CDR3 in amino acids: CASSLGRSNYEQYF. CDR3 in DNA: TGTGCCAGCAGCTTGGGGCGAAGCAACTACGAGCAGTACTTC.

With respect to this clonotype: Its ends do not fully match the called genes, so a read error is possible. V and J are TRBV7-7 and TRBJ2-5; no reliable D call. CDR1 and CDR2 from the germline V gene are SSHAT and FNYEAQ (reference sequence). This CDR3 has 17 amino acids. The CDR3 coding sequence is TGTGCTAGCAGCTTAGCCTCCTTTGTAATAATCCCAGAGACCCAGTACTTC. It yields the protein CASSLASFVIIPETQYF.

In its sample, this clonotype was seen many times. This chain joins TRBV29-1 and TRBJ1-2; TRBD1 matches 8 bases. With 3 bases clipped from V and 4 bases from J, the junction kept 4 bases outside the gene matches. In germline, CDR1 is SQVTM, CDR2 ANQGSEA. The CDR3 consists of 13 residues. Here the CDR3 DNA reads TGCAGCGTTGACCAAGGACAGGGCTATGGCTACACCTTC. Its protein is CSVDQGQGYGYTF. The full variable domain, completed using reference TRBV29-1 and TRBJ1-2, is SAVISQKPSRDICQRGTSLTIQCQVDSQVTMMFWYRQQPGQSLTLIATANQGSEATYESGFVIDKFPISRPNLTFSTLTVSNMSPEDSSIYLCSVDQGQGYGYTFGSGTRLTVV.

This clonotype was counted many times. The gene calls are TRBV28 and TRBJ2-6; 7 nucleotides match TRBD1. The CDR3 is 16 residues long. Germline values: CDR1 MDHEN, CDR2 SYDVKM. V shed 5 bases and J 2 bases; nucleotides not matched to a gene: 6. CDR3 sequence: CASSTGDRPGANVLTF. CDR3 DNA: TGTGCCAGCAGTACAGGGGATCGCCCTGGGGCCAACGTCCTGACTTTC.

This clonotype was seen once. The chain links TRBV7-2 to TRBJ2-5; 9 bases fit TRBD1. The V gene end was trimmed by 5 bases and the J gene end by 1 base; junction bases not matched to a gene: 5. The CDR3 has 15 residues. In germline, CDR1 is SGHTA, CDR2 FQGNSA. CDR3 sequence: CASSVQGARQETQYF. The CDR3, as DNA: TGTGCCAGCAGCGTACAGGGGGCTCGCCAAGAGACCCAGTACTTC.

The chain recombines TRBV5-4 with TRBJ1-1; D possibly corresponds to TRBD1 (5 bases). The CDR3 consists of 16 residues. Trimming removed 0 bases from V and 0 bases from J, with 12 bases in between. CDR1 is SGHNT, CDR2 YYREEE, per germline (reference sequence). CDR3 in DNA: TGTGCCAGCAGCTTGGACCCCGGGACGGTGAACACTGAAGCTTTCTTT. This encodes CASSLDPGTVNTEAFF.

The V and J genes are TRBV15 and TRBJ1-4, with 7 bases that match TRBD1. V trimming: 5 bases; J trimming: 4 bases; junction bases outside the gene matches: 10. The CDR3 is made up of 16 amino acids. Per germline, CDR1 LNHNV and CDR2 YYDKDF (reference sequence). CDR3 DNA: TGTGCCACCAGCGATTTGACAGGGCAGGATAATGAAAAACTGTTTTTT. Its protein product is CATSDLTGQDNEKLFF.

The table lists this clonotype with many counts. The V and J genes are TRBV7-8 and TRBJ2-2; 11 bases are a match to TRBD1. Germline CDR1 reads SGHVS; CDR2 reads FQNEAQ. J gave up 3 bases and V 5 bases, and 8 bases lay outside the gene matches. This CDR3 is 17 amino acids long. In DNA, the CDR3 is TGTGCCAGCAGCAGGAGGACAGGGGGCGCGTACACCGGGGAGCTGTTTTTT. It yields the protein CASSRRTGGAYTGELFF.

The rearrangement links TRBV20-1 to TRBJ1-2; 12 bases are a match to TRBD1. V dropped 6 bases and J dropped 5; count of bases not matched to a gene: 4. CDR1 DFQATT and CDR2 SNEGSKA come from the germline V gene (reference sequence). The CDR3 spans 13 residues. CDR3 nucleotides: TGCAGTGCCTTGGGACAGGGGGCGTATGGCTACACCTTC. Residues: CSALGQGAYGYTF.

This clonotype was recorded at least ten times. The chain combines TRBV6-1 with TRBJ1-2; D is ambiguous. V was clipped by 4 bases and J by 4 bases, with 10 bases between them. Germline-derived CDR1 and CDR2 are MNHNS and SASEGT. This CDR3 comprises 13 residues. In nucleotides, the CDR3 is TGTGCCAGCAGTGTAACCGCTACCTATGGCTACACCTTC. This codes for CASSVTATYGYTF.

J is TRBJ2-5 and V is TRBV20-1; a possible D gene is TRBD1 (6 bases). Germline V gives CDR1 DFQATT, CDR2 SNEGSKA (reference sequence). The CDR3 totals 14 residues. V lost 6 bases and J lost 4, with 18 bases in between. CDR3 sequence: CSASSFQGRETQYF. The CDR3 DNA is TGCAGTGCCAGCAGCTTTCAGGGGAGAGAGACCCAGTACTTC.

This clonotype has a count of ten or more. The chain recombines TRBV5-1 with TRBJ1-2, with TRBD1 as a possible D gene (6 bases). V lost 7 bases and J lost 11, with 12 bases in between. The CDR3 consists of 10 residues. Looked up from germline, CDR1 is SGHRS and CDR2 is YFSETQ. The CDR3 sequence: CASRGTSYTF. Here the CDR3 DNA reads TGCGCCAGCCGGGGGACAAGTTACACCTTC.

This clonotype was observed many times. The chain is built from TRBV5-6 and TRBJ1-2, with a weak D call TRBD1 (6 bases). In germline, CDR1 is SGHDT, CDR2 YYEEEE. With 1 base removed from V and 5 bases from J, the gap between germline ends came to 9 bases. The CDR3 is 13 amino acids. CDR3 coding DNA: TGTGCCAGCAGCTTGTCCGGACAGTATGGCTACACCTTC. Translated, it gives CASSLSGQYGYTF.

This clonotype was detected only a few times. The V and J genes are TRBV12-3 or TRBV12-4 and TRBJ1-1, with 7 bases aligning to TRBD1. This CDR3 has 14 residues. The V gene end was trimmed by 7 bases and the J gene end by 4 bases; junction bases not matched to a gene: 9. CDR3 coding DNA: TGTGCCAGCATTGGATCCAGACAGGGCACTGAAGCTTTCTTT. This codes for CASIGSRQGTEAFF.

This clonotype was recorded only once. A much larger clone sits a single nucleotide away, making a read error possible. This chain joins TRBV10-3 and TRBJ1-4, with TRBD1 identical over 7 bases. The ends lost 10 bases at V and 3 bases at J; junction bases unmatched: 5. Germline lookup yields CDR1 ENHRY and CDR2 SYGVKD. The CDR3 spans 13 residues. The CDR3 region is CASRQGANEKLFF. The CDR3 DNA sequence: TGTGCCAGCCGACAGGGTGCTAATGAAAAACTGTTTTTT.

This chain joins TRBV2 and TRBJ1-2; the match to TRBD1 covers 9 bases. This CDR3 region has 15 residues. From germline, CDR1 is SNHLY and CDR2 FYNNEI. V was pared by 4 bases and J by 8 bases, with 11 bases of the junction left unmatched. CDR3 DNA: TGTGCCAGCAGTGCTAGCCGGACAGGGGTCGGCGGCTACACCTTC. Protein: CASSASRTGVGGYTF. Supplemented by reference TRBV2 and TRBJ1-2, the full variable domain reads EPEVTQTPSHQVTQMGQEVILRCVPISNHLYFYWYRQILGQKVEFLVSFYNNEISEKSEIFDDQFSVERPDGSNFTLKIRSTKLEDSAMYFCASSASRTGVGGYTFGSGTRLTVV.

A few counts support this clonotype. This chain connects TRBV13 to TRBJ2-7; 7 bases align to TRBD1. CDR3 length equals 17 residues. Per the germline V gene, CDR1 is PRHDT and CDR2 is FYEKMQ (reference sequence). After removal of 3 bases from V and 2 bases from J, the junction contained 13 bases not matched to a gene. Here the CDR3 DNA reads TGTGCCAGCAGCTTCCTAAGCCGACAGGGTAAGACCTACGAGCAGTACTTC. This encodes CASSFLSRQGKTYEQYF.

The chain joins TRBV18 to TRBJ1-6, with D perhaps matching TRBD1 (5 bases). Trimming cost V 2 bases and J 5 bases, with 10 bases left between them. This CDR3 region has 15 residues. Per germline, CDR1 KGHSH and CDR2 LQKENI. CDR3 sequence (DNA): TGTGCCAGCTCACCAGACAGCCCTCATAATTCACCCCTCCACTTT. Translation gives CASSPDSPHNSPLHF.

Here the CDR3 DNA reads TGCAGCTTAGATCCACGGGGAGACACCGGGGAGCTGTTTTTT. It codes for CSLDPRGDTGELFF. The chain couples TRBV29-1 to TRBJ2-2, with a weak D call TRBD2 (5 bases). This CDR3 has 14 residues. V lost 8 bases to trimming and J lost 3 bases, with 16 bases between them. Germline V gives CDR1 SQVTM, CDR2 ANQGSEA.

V gene TRBV10-3 combines with J gene TRBJ2-4; maybe TRBD1 (5 bases). V was clipped by 3 bases and J by 2 bases, with 8 bases between them. Germline CDR1 and CDR2: ENHRY and SYGVKD. The CDR3 totals 14 residues. CDR3 residues: CAISDVGPKNIQYF. The CDR3 nucleotides read TGTGCCATCAGTGATGTGGGGCCCAAAAACATTCAGTACTTC.

This clonotype was seen repeatedly, ten times or more. This rearrangement joins TRBV29-1 to TRBJ1-4, with D possibly matching TRBD1 (5 bases). This CDR3 comprises 12 residues. V lost 2 bases and J lost 8, with 9 bases in between. Germline CDR1 reads SQVTM; CDR2 reads ANQGSEA. The CDR3 loop is CSVEQGSEKLFF. The CDR3 DNA sequence: TGCAGCGTTGAACAGGGAAGCGAAAAACTGTTTTTT.

V and J are TRBV5-1 and TRBJ2-7; tentatively, D is TRBD1 (6 bases). CDR1 SGHRS and CDR2 YFSETQ come from the germline V gene. This CDR3 is 14 amino acids long. Trimming removed 4 bases from V and 2 bases from J, with 13 bases in between. The CDR3 DNA is TGCGCCAGCAGCCCCCACGGACAGACCTACGAGCAGTACTTC. Translating it yields CASSPHGQTYEQYF.